Only a few counts were recorded for the clone carrying this T cell receptor (beta chain). What it recognizes is unknown. Produced via immunoSEQ multiplex PCR; TCRdb's table is partial and in-frame only. The sample yields tens of thousands of clones, roughly 88% seen once. The CDR3 loop spans 16 amino acids. Germline-derived CDR1 and CDR2 are LNHDA and SQIVND (reference sequence). The V segment lost 6 bases and the J segment 0 bases; nucleotides outside the gene matches: 8. This specimen comes from a study of OX40 agonist ivuxolimab in advanced cancers. Background on the study: Of the participants, about 40% had some prior anti-PD-1, anti-PD-L1 or anti-CTLA-4 therapy, which was allowed. Findings and limits, study-wide: Some patients who did not respond also had low normalized T-cell clonal expansion. Antigen targets of the expanded peripheral T cells went undetermined.

Patients had blood sampled at baseline and again on cycle 4 day 1 and cycle 7 day 1. The clonotype comes from an adult with an advanced solid tumor such as melanoma, head and neck, liver or kidney cancer. V is TRBV19 and J is TRBJ1-5; the match to TRBD1 covers 7 bases. The source was CD4+ or CD8+ T cells sorted from blood, collected in a trial of the OX40 agonist ivuxolimab. CDR3 residues: CASRTGERYSNQPQHF. The DNA of the CDR3 is TGTGCCAGTAGAACAGGGGAGCGGTATAGCAATCAGCCCCAGCATTTT.